A selection of T cell receptor beta chains follows, all from one sample in a study of cytomegalovirus exposure and HLA in healthy donors. Sequenced by immunoSEQ multiplex PCR; TCRdb stores in-frame clones only, minus some. The sample consists of under 250,000 clones, about 81% of them appearing once. Sequenced input: PBMCs. The receptors originated from a woman aged 40 to 50 in good health and CMV-seronegative. CDR3s include the opening cysteine and the closing phenylalanine or tryptophan. D genes are given only for firm matches. Clone size appears in some rows only: once, few, many, or a class for an expanded clone.

d_call j_call clone_size v_call cdr3_nt cdr3_aa
- TRBJ2-3 - TRBV18 TGTGCCAGCTCCCTCTCGCGGACAGATACGCAGTATTTT CASSLSRTDTQYF
- TRBJ2-1 - TRBV10-2 TGCGCCAGCAGTGAATTGAGATGGGAGTATGAGCAGTTCTTC CASSELRWEYEQFF
TRBD2 TRBJ2-7 - TRBV18 TGTGCCAGCTCACCAGTAACGGGAGGGCGGTACGAGCAGTACTTC CASSPVTGGRYEQYF
TRBD2 TRBJ2-7 once TRBV19 TGTGCCAGTACCCCAACAGGACTAGCGGATTACTCCTACGAGCAGTACTTC CASTPTGLADYSYEQYF
TRBD1 TRBJ2-7 - TRBV6-5 TGTGCCAGCAGTACCCGGGACAGGGGGTCCTACGAGCAGTACTTC CASSTRDRGSYEQYF
- TRBJ2-3 - TRBV29-1 TGCAGCGTTGATCGGACTAGCACAGATACGCAGTATTTT CSVDRTSTDTQYF
TRBD2 TRBJ2-7 - TRBV6-1 TGTGCCAGCAAACCGGGACTAGCCACCTACGAGCAGTACTTC CASKPGLATYEQYF
- TRBJ2-3 - TRBV5-1 TGCGCCAGCAGCTTGGATAGGGGGACAGATACGCAGTATTTT CASSLDRGTDTQYF
- TRBJ2-3 - TRBV19 TGTGCCAGTAGCCTACAGGGACACCCCACAGATACGCAGTATTTT CASSLQGHPTDTQYF
- TRBJ1-3 - TRBV7-9 TGTGCCAGCAGCTTTACTGGAAACACCATATATTTT CASSFTGNTIYF
- TRBJ2-1 - TRBV10-1 TGCGCCAGCAGTGAGATCGGTAACTCCTACAATGAGCAGTTCTTC CASSEIGNSYNEQFF
- TRBJ2-3 - TRBV19 TGTGCCAGTAGTAGCGCTGGAGATACGCAGTATTTT CASSSAGDTQYF
- TRBJ1-2 - TRBV6-4 TGTGCCAGCAGTGACCAGGGTGGGGGCTACACCTTC CASSDQGGGYTF
TRBD1 TRBJ1-1 - TRBV11-2 TGTGCCAGCAGCTTATGGGACAGGATGAACACTGAAGCTTTCTTT CASSLWDRMNTEAFF
- TRBJ2-6 - TRBV27 TGTGCCAGCAGTTTTGAGGGTGGCTACTCCTCTGGGGCCAACGTCCTGACTTTC CASSFEGGYSSGANVLTF
TRBD1 TRBJ1-5 - TRBV19 TGTGCCAGTAGTATGGGACAGATCGGTAGCAATCAGCCCCAGCATTTT CASSMGQIGSNQPQHF
- TRBJ2-2 - TRBV7-6 TGTGCCAGCAGCTTAACTTGGTTAGCGGTTAACACCGGGGAGCTGTTTTTT CASSLTWLAVNTGELFF
- TRBJ2-7 - TRBV10-3 TGTGCCATCAGTGGGGAGACAGGCCAGAGGAAACCGAAGCGGTTCTACGAGCAGTACTTC CAISGETGQRKPKRFYEQYF
TRBD1 TRBJ2-7 - TRBV2 TGTGCCAGCAAACGGGACAGCTCCTACGAGCAGTACTTC CASKRDSSYEQYF
TRBD1 TRBJ2-5 - TRBV7-9 TGTGCCAGCAGAGGACAGGGGGCGACCAGAGAGACCCAGTACTTC CASRGQGATRETQYF
- TRBJ2-7 - TRBV19 TGTGCCAGTAGTATCTTCGGGGTAGCTGACGAGCAGTACTTC CASSIFGVADEQYF
- TRBJ2-2 - TRBV7-3 TGTGCCAGCAGCTTAATGGCAGGCTACACCGGGGAGCTGTTTTTT CASSLMAGYTGELFF
- TRBJ2-1 - TRBV2 TGTGCCACCGGGTCCCCGGGGACAAACAATGAGCAGTTCTTC CATGSPGTNNEQFF
TRBD2 TRBJ2-7 - TRBV7-2 TGTGCCAGCAGCTTAGCGGGAGGGTACGAGCAGTACTTC CASSLAGGYEQYF
- TRBJ1-6 - TRBV7-9 TGTGCCAGCAGCCGATTCCAGAAGGAGGGGAGGAAAAATTCACCCCTCCACTTT CASSRFQKEGRKNSPLHF
- TRBJ1-1 - TRBV2 TGTGCCAGCAGCCCGGCGGAAAACACTGAAGCTTTCTTT CASSPAENTEAFF
- TRBJ2-1 - TRBV6-5 TGTGCCAGCAGTCTGGGGCCTTACAATGAGCAGTTCTTC CASSLGPYNEQFF
TRBD1 TRBJ1-1 - TRBV7-3 TGTGCCAGCAGCTTGACAGGGTCTACTGAAGCTTTCTTT CASSLTGSTEAFF
- TRBJ2-1 - TRBV5-6 TGTGCCAGCAGCTTGAGGGGTTGGTGGGGTGGGCAGTTCTTC CASSLRGWWGGQFF
- TRBJ2-7 - TRBV4-1 TGCGCCAGCAGCCAAGTTGTGGCGGCTGCCCACGAGCAGTACTTC CASSQVVAAAHEQYF
- TRBJ2-5 - TRBV5-4 TGTGCCAGCAGCTTGTGGGCCGAAGAGACCCAGTACTTC CASSLWAEETQYF
- TRBJ2-7 once TRBV5-3 TGTGCCAGAAGCTTCGACACCGCCTACGAGCAGTACTTC CARSFDTAYEQYF